This T cell receptor beta chain appears in the sequencing data of a study of T cells in Graves' hyperthyroidism and ophthalmopathy. Study at large: Peripheral blood was acquired at first diagnosis, ahead of any therapy whatsoever. Study-wide results and caveats: In blood, most of the thyroid clonotypes expanded above 0.001 were also present.

The definition of stable Graves' hyperthyroidism was no ophthalmopathy progression within 18 months. Patients showing uncontrolled infection, other autoimmune disease, pregnancy or lactation were ineligible. Amplification of TCR beta CDR3 regions used RNA as the template. The TCR CDR3 was amplified in a first-round RT-PCR using the HTBI primer set. One entry per CDR3 protein, called by TCRdb with MiXCR from the multiplex PCR reads. The sample shows roughly 630,000 distinct CDR3 sequences, less than 20% of them seen only once. Germline-derived CDR1 and CDR2 are LGHNT and FRNRAP. V was clipped by 4 bases and J by 4 bases; unmatched bases: 7. The CDR3 contains 15 residues. There are many counts of this clonotype. Its antigen remains unknown.

Input material: blood. This chain links TRBV12-5 with TRBJ2-3, with 8 bases aligning to TRBD2. This clonotype was sampled from a woman in her 30s with Graves' hyperthyroidism. CDR3 protein: CASGSDSGSSDTQYF. In nucleotides, the CDR3 is TGTGCTAGTGGTTCCGACAGCGGGAGCTCAGATACGCAGTATTTT.